This T cell receptor (beta chain) came from a study of blood T cells in healthy people across ages. Study-level points and caveats: Per-million-T-cell TCR beta diversity fell roughly linearly with age.

Whenever a sample was processed, at least 7 million PBMCs were isolated. The CDR3 is 15 residues long. Germline CDR1 reads SGHRS; CDR2 reads YFSETQ. Comment on this clonotype: The target antigen is unknown.

A second 7 to 11 cycle PCR used barcoded and J-beta primers. MiXCR, run by TCRdb on the 5' RACE reads, gives a single entry per CDR3 protein. The sample holds 1.4 million to 1.5 million distinct CDR3 sequences; 42% are singletons and the top ten take less than 8%. This clonotype was obtained from a woman aged 18-29 years in good health. The sample consisted of blood. The chain joins TRBV5-1 to TRBJ2-4; D might be TRBD2 (6 bases). The DNA end lines up better with TRBJ2-7; the J call may be wrong. The CDR3 spells CASSPPGEGAYEQYF. For the CDR3, the DNA is TGCGCCAGCAGCCCACCGGGGGAAGGGGCCTACGAGCAGTACTTC.